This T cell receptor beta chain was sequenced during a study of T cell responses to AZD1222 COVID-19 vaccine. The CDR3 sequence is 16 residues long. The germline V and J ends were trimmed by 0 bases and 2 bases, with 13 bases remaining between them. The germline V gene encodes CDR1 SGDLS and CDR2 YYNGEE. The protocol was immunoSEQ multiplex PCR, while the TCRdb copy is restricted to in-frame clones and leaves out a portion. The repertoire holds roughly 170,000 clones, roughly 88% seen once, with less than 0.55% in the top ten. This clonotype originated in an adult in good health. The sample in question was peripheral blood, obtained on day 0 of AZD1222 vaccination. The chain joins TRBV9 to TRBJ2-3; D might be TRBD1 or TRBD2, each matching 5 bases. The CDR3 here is CASSVGGSGFTDTQYF. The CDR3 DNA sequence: TGTGCCAGCAGCGTAGGGGGGAGCGGATTCACAGATACGCAGTATTTT.